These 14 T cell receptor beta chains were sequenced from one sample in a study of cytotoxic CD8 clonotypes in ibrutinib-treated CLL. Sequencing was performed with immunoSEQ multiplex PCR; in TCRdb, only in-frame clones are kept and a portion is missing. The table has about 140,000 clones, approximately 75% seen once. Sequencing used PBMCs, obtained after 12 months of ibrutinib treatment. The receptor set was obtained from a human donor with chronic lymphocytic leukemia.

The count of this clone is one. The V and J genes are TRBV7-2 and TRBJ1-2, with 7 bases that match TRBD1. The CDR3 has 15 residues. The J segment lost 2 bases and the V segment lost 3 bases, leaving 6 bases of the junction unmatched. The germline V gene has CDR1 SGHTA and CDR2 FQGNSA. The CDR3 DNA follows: TGTGCCAGCAGCTTCTCCCCCAGGGGGAACTATGGCTACACCTTC. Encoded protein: CASSFSPRGNYGYTF.

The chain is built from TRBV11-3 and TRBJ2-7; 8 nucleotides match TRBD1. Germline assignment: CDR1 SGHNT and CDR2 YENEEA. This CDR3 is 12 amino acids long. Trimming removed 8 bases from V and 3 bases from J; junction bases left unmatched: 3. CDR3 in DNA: TGTGCCAGCCAAACAGGGGGCTACGAGCAGTACTTC. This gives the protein CASQTGGYEQYF. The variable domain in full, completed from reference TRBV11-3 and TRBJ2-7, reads EAGVVQSPRYKIIEKKQPVAFWCNPISGHNTLYWYLQNLGQGPELLIRYENEEAVDDSQLPKDRFSAERLKGVDSTLKIQPAELGDSAVYLCASQTGGYEQYFGPGTRLTVT.

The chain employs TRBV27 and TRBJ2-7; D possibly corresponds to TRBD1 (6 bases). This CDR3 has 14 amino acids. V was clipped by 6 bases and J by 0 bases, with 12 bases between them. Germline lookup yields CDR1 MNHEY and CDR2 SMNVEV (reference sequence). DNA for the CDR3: TGTGCCAGCAGGTTACAGGGTTTCTCCTACGAGCAGTACTTC. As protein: CASRLQGFSYEQYF.

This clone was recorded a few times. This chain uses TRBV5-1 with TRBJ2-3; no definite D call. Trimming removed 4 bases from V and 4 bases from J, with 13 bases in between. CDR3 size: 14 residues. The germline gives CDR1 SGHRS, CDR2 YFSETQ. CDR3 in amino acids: CASSPDTAADTQYF. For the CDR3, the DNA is TGCGCCAGCAGCCCAGACACAGCCGCAGATACGCAGTATTTT.

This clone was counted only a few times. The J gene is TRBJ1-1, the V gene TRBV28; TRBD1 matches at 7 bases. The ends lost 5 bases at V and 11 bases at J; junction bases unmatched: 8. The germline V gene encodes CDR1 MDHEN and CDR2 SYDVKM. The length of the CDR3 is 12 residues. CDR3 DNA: TGTGCCAGCAGTCGCACAGGGGACGGGGCTTTCTTT. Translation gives CASSRTGDGAFF.

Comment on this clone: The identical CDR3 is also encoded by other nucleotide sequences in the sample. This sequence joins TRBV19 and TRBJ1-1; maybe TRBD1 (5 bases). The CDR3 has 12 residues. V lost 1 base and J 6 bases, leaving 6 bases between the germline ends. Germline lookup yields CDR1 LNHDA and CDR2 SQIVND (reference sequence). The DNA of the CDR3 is TGTGCCAGTAGTATAGGGGGGGCTGAAGCTTTCTTT. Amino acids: CASSIGGAEAFF. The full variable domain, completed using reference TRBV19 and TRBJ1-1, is DGGITQSPKYLFRKEGQNVTLSCEQNLNHDAMYWYRQDPGQGLRLIYYSQIVNDFQKGDIAEGYSVSREKKESFPLTVTSAQKNPTAFYLCASSIGGAEAFFGQGTRLTVV.

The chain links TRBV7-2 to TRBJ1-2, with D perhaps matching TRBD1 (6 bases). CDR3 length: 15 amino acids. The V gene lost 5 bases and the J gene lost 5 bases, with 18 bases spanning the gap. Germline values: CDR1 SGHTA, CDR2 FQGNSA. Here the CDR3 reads CASSQRTAGSYGYTF. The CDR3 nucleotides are TGTGCCAGCAGCCAGCGGACAGCCGGATCTTATGGCTACACCTTC.

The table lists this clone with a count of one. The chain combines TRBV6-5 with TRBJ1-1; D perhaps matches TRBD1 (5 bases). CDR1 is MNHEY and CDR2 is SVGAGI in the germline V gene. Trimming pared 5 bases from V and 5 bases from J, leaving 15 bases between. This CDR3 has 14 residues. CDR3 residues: CASSTGGVSTEAFF. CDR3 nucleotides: TGTGCCAGCAGTACGGGGGGGGTCTCAACTGAAGCTTTCTTT.

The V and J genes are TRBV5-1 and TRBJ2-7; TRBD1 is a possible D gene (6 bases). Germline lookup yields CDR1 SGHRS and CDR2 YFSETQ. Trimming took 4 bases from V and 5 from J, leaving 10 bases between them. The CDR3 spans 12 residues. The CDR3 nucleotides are TGCGCCAGCAGCAGGACAGCGGACGAGCAGTACTTC. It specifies CASSRTADEQYF.

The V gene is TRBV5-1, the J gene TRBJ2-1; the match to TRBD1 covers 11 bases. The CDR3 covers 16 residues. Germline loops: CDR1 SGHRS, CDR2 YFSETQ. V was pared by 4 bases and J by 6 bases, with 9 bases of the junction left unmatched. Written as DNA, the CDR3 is TGCGCCAGCAGCAGAGGGCCGGGACAGGGGGGCAATGAGCAGTTCTTC. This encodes CASSRGPGQGGNEQFF.

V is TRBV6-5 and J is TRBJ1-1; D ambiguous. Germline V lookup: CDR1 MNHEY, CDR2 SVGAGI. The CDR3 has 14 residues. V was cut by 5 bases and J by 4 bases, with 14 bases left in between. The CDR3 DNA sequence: TGTGCCAGCAGTCGGGAGGGCTGGGGCACTGAAGCTTTCTTT. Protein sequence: CASSREGWGTEAFF.

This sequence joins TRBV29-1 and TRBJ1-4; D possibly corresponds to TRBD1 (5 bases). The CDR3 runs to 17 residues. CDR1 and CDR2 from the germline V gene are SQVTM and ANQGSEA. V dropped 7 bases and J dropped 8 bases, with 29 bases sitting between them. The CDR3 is CSGRTPPRRRGWEKLFF. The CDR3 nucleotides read TGCAGCGGAAGAACCCCCCCCCGGAGGAGGGGTTGGGAAAAACTGTTTTTT. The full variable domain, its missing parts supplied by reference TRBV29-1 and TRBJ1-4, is SAVISQKPSRDICQRGTSLTIQCQVDSQVTMMFWYRQQPGQSLTLIATANQGSEATYESGFVIDKFPISRPNLTFSTLTVSNMSPEDSSIYLCSGRTPPRRRGWEKLFFGSGTQLSVL.

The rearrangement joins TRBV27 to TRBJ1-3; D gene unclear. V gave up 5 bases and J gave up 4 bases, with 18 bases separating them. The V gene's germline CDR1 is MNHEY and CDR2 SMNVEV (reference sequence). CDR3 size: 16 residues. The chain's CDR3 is CASSPTMGERGNTIYF. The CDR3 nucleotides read TGTGCCAGCAGTCCTACGATGGGTGAACGCGGAAACACCATATATTTT.

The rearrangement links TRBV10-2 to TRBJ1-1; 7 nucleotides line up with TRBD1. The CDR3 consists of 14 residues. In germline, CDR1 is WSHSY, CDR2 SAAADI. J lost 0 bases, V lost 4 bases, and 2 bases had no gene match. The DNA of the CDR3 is TGCGCCAGCAGTGTGGACAGGTTGAACACTGAAGCTTTCTTT. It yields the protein CASSVDRLNTEAFF.